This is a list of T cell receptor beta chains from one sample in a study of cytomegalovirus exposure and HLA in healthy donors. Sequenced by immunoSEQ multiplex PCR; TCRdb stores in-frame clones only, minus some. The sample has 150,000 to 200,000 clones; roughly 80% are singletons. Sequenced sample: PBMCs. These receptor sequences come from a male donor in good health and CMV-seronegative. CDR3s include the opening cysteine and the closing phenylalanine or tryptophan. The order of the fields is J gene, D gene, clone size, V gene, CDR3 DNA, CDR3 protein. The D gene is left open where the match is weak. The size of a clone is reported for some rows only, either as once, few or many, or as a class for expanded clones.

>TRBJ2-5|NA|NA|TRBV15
TGTGCCACCAGCAGAAGTGGAGGTACGGGCCAAGAGACCCAGTACTTC
CATSRSGGTGQETQYF
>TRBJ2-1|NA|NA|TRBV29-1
TGCAGCGTTGGTGGGGCATCGGGCCTCTACAATGAGCAGTTCTTC
CSVGGASGLYNEQFF
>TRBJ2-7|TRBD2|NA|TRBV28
TGTGCCAGCAGTTTGACGGGGGGGCCCTACGAGCAGTACTTC
CASSLTGGPYEQYF
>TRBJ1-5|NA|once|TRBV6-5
TGTGCCAGCAGTCACCTTGGGGGGAGCAATCAGCCCCAGCATTTT
CASSHLGGSNQPQHF
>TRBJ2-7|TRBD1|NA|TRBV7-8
TGTGCCAGCAGCGGAGGGAGTGCGGGACAGGGCTACGAGCAGTACTTC
CASSGGSAGQGYEQYF
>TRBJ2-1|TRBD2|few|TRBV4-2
TGTGCCAGCAGCCGCCAGGGGACTAGCGGATACAATGAGCAGTTCTTC
CASSRQGTSGYNEQFF
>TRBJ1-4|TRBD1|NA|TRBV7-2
TGTGCCAGCAGCTCGGACAGGGGGACGGAAAAACTGTTTTTT
CASSSDRGTEKLFF
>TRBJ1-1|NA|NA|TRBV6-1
TGTGCCAGCAGTGGGCAGGAACACACTGAAGCTTTCTTT
CASSGQEHTEAFF
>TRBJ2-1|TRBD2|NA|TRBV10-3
TGTGCCATCAGTCGACTAGCGGGAGCCTACAATGAGCAGTTCTTC
CAISRLAGAYNEQFF
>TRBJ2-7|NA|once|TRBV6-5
TGTGCCAGCAGCCAGAGGGGACACTCCTACGAGCAGTACTTC
CASSQRGHSYEQYF
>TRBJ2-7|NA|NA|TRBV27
TGTGCCAGCAGTCTACAGGGACCGCGGGGGGAGCAGTACTTC
CASSLQGPRGEQYF
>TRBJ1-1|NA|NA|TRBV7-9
TGTGCCAGCAGCTTATCCAAAGGACGGGGAATGAACACTGAAGCTTTCTTT
CASSLSKGRGMNTEAFF
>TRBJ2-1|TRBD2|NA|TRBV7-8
TGTGCCAGCAGTCGCGGGACTAGCGGCGGGACGACCTACAATGAGCAGTTCTTC
CASSRGTSGGTTYNEQFF
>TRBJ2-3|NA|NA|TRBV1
TGCACCAGCAGCCAAGAGTTAGCGGGGGGTCTAGATACGCAGTATTTT
CTSSQELAGGLDTQYF
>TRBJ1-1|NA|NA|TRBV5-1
TGCGCCAGCAGCTGGGAGGGAAACACTGAAGCTTTCTTT
CASSWEGNTEAFF
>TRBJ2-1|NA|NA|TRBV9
TGTGCCAGCAGCAATCAGCAACGGGCCTACAATGAGCAGTTCTTC
CASSNQQRAYNEQFF
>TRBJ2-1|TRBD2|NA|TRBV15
TGTGCCACCAGCAGGACTAGCGGGAGTTCCTACAATGAGCAGTTCTTC
CATSRTSGSSYNEQFF
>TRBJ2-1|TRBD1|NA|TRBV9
TGTGCCAGCAGCGCCGGGACAGGGGGTTATGAGCAGTTCTTC
CASSAGTGGYEQFF
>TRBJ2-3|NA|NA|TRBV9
TGTGCCAGCAGCGTGACTTACACAGGGTATTTCACAGATACGCAGTATTTT
CASSVTYTGYFTDTQYF
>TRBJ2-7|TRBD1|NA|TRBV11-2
TGTGCCAGCAGCTTTTGGACAGGTGGATACGAGCAGTACTTC
CASSFWTGGYEQYF
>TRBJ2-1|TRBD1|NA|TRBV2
TGTGCCAGCAGTGAGGGGACAGGGAGGAGTGAGCAGTTCTTC
CASSEGTGRSEQFF
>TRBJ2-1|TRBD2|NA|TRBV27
TGTGCCAGAACCGGGACTAGCGGGAGAAGCCACAATGAGCAGTTCTTC
CARTGTSGRSHNEQFF
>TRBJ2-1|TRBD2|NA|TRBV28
TGTGCCAGCAGTCTTTATCCCACACTAGCGGGAGGGTACAATGAGCAGTTCTTC
CASSLYPTLAGGYNEQFF
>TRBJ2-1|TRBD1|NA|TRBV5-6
TGTGCCAGCAGCTTGGACAGGGGGTACTACAATGAGCAGTTCTTC
CASSLDRGYYNEQFF
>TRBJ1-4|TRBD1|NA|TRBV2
TGTGCCAGCAGTGAAGGGCCAGGGGGCCAGGCTAATGAAAAACTGTTTTTT
CASSEGPGGQANEKLFF
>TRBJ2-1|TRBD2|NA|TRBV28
TGTGCCAGCAGTTTCCCGGGGGGGGCTGTCAATGAGCAGTTCTTC
CASSFPGGAVNEQFF
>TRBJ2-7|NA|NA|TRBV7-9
TGTGCCAGCAGCTTGGGTCAGGGAATCTACGAGCAGTACTTC
CASSLGQGIYEQYF
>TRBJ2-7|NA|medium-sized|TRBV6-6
TGTGCCAGCAGTTACCCGGGCTACGAGCAGTACTTC
CASSYPGYEQYF
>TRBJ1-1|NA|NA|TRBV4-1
TGCGCCAGCAGCCCCCATACAGGGTTCCGAACAACTGAAGCTTTCTTT
CASSPHTGFRTTEAFF
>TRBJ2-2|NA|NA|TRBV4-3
TGCGCCAGCAGCCAAGGAGTGCAGAACACCGGGGAGCTGTTTTTT
CASSQGVQNTGELFF
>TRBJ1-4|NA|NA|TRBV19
TGTGCCAGTAGCCGGACAGTTCGGGCAACTAATGAAAAACTGTTTTTT
CASSRTVRATNEKLFF
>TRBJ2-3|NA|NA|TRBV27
TGTGCCAGCTCTATGCGGGAAACAGATACGCAGTATTTT
CASSMRETDTQYF
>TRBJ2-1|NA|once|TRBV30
TGTGCCGGCGACGGGAGTTCCTACAATGAGCAGTTCTTC
CAGDGSSYNEQFF
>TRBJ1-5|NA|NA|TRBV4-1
TGCGCCAGCAGCCAGGGATCAGGGTCCCATCAGCCCCAGCATTTT
CASSQGSGSHQPQHF
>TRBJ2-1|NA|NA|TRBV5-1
TGCGCCAGCAGCTTGGGACAGGTCGGCTCCTACAATGAGCAGTTCTTC
CASSLGQVGSYNEQFF
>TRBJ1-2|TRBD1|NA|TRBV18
TGTGCCAGCTCATCCTCCGGGACAGGGTCCGCGTGGGGCTACACCTTC
CASSSSGTGSAWGYTF
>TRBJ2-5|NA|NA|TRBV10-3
TGTGCCATCAGTGGTCAGTCTTCGGAGACCCAGTACTTC
CAISGQSSETQYF
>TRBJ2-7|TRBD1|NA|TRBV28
TGTGCGACAGGGGGCTACGAGCAGTACTTC
CATGGYEQYF
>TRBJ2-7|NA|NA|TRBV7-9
TGTGCCAGCAGCTTAGCCGCAGGGGTATTCTCCTACGAGCAGTACTTC
CASSLAAGVFSYEQYF
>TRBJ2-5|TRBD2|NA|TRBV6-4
TGTGCCAGCAGTGAGGGAGGGTTGGAAGAGACCCAGTACTTC
CASSEGGLEETQYF
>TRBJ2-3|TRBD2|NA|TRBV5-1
TGCGCCAGCAGCCACGACCCCGGGACTAGCGGGGGGGCCGGGACAGATACGCAGTATTTT
CASSHDPGTSGGAGTDTQYF
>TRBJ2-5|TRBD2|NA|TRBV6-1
TGTGCCAGCAGTGTCGTAAGCGGGGGGGCTGGCGGAGAGACCCAGTACTTC
CASSVVSGGAGGETQYF
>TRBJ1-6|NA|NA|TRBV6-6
TGTGCCAGCAGATACCAGTCTTCACCCCTCCACTTT
CASRYQSSPLHF
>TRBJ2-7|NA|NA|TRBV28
TGTGCCAGCAGCCCGGGACACCACTACGAGCAGTACTTC
CASSPGHHYEQYF
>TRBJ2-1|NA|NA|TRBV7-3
TGTGCCAGCAGCTTAAGGGTAGGCGGGGCCTACAATGAGCAGTTCTTC
CASSLRVGGAYNEQFF
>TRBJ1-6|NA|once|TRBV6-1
TGTGCCACCGGACAGAGCTATAATTCACCCCTCCACTTT
CATGQSYNSPLHF
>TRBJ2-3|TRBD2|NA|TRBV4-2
TGTGCCAGCAGCCAGTTAGCGGGGGTAGTCACAGATACGCAGTATTTT
CASSQLAGVVTDTQYF
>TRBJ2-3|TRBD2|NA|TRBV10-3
TGTGCCATCGGCGTGCCGGCGGGGGGGCTGACCACAGATACGCAGTATTTT
CAIGVPAGGLTTDTQYF
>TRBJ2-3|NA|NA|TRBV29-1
TGCAGCGTTGTCCCTATCACAGATACGCAGTATTTT
CSVVPITDTQYF
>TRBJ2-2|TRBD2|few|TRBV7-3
TGTGCCAGCAGCTTAGTCGGGGGGGGCATGAACACCGGGGAGCTGTTTTTT
CASSLVGGGMNTGELFF